The clone carrying this T cell receptor (beta chain) was observed once. Its specificity is not known. With a constant-region primer, TCR beta cDNA was made from around 530 ng of total RNA. For TCR beta, libraries were produced by three nested multiplex PCR rounds using slightly modified ARM-PCR. Use of TRBV1-TRBV30 forward primers with a C-beta reverse primer characterized the first two PCR rounds, which lasted around 11 cycles each. From the multiplex PCR reads, TCRdb called clonotypes with MiXCR, one entry per CDR3 protein. The table shows fewer than 200,000 distinct CDR3 sequences, with around four fifths occurring only once. Unsorted bulk tissue of about 17-32 mg yielded co-extracted RNA and DNA. Resecting the tumor surgically was how the patients' primary liver carcinoma was treated. Researchers took samples from five separate regions of each tumor. Every one of the tumor samples had a viable tumor cell content above 80%.

These data originate in a study of tumor-infiltrating lymphocytes in primary liver carcinoma. General study results and limits: Paired tumor-adjacent and tumor-blood samples overlapped less than tumor region pairs did.

Germline CDR1 DFQATT, CDR2 SNEGSKA (reference sequence). V lost 1 base to trimming and J lost 1 base; unmatched junction nucleotides: 10. The CDR3 runs 17 residues. The clonotype was recovered from a man aged 35 to 55 with primary liver carcinoma and hepatitis B virus infection. Sequences were obtained from tumor tissue from primary liver carcinoma. The chain combines TRBV20-1 with TRBJ1-5; 7 bases agree with TRBD1. DNA for the CDR3: TGCAGTGCTAGAGGGTCACAGGGGACAGCCAGCAATCAGCCCCAGCATTTT. It translates to CSARGSQGTASNQPQHF.